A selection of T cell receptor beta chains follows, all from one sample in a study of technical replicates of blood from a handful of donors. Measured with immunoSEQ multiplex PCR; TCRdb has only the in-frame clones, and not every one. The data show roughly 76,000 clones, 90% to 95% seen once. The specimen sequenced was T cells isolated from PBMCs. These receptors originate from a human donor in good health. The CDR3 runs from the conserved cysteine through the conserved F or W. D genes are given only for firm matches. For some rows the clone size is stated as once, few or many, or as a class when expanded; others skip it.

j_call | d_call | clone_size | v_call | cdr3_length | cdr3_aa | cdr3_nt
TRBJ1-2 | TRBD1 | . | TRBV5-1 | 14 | CASSGQGAHYGYTF | TGCGCCAGTTCCGGACAGGGGGCTCACTATGGCTACACCTTC
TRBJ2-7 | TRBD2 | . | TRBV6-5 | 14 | CASLGTSGSYEQYF | TGTGCCAGCCTCGGGACTAGCGGATCCTACGAGCAGTACTTC
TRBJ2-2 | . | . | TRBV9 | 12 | CASSVLTGELFF | TGTGCCAGCAGCGTACTCACCGGGGAGCTGTTTTTT
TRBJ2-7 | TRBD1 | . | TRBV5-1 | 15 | CASSRGQLLSYEQYF | TGCGCCAGCAGCAGGGGGCAGCTCCTCTCCTACGAGCAGTACTTC
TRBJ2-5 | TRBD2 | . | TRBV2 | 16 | CASSGGTTGLGGTQYF | TGTGCCAGCAGTGGGGGGACGACGGGACTAGGCGGGACCCAGTACTTC
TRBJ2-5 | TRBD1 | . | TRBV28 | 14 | CASRGTGGGETQYF | TGTGCCAGCAGGGGGACAGGGGGGGGAGAGACCCAGTACTTC
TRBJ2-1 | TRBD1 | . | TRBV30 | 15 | CAVKPGQGAYNEQFF | TGTGCCGTTAAGCCGGGACAGGGCGCCTACAATGAGCAGTTCTTC
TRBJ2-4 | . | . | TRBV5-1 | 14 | CASSSQLAKNIQYF | TGCGCCAGCAGCTCCCAGTTAGCCAAAAACATTCAGTACTTC
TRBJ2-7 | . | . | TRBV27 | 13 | CASRVGGSYEQYF | TGTGCCAGCAGGGTCGGCGGCTCCTACGAGCAGTACTTC
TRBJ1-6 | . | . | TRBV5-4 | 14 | CASSWDRGNSPLHF | TGTGCCAGCAGCTGGGACCGGGGGAATTCACCCCTCCACTTT
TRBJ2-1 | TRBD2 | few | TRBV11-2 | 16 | CASSPRTSGRRGEQFF | TGTGCCAGCAGCCCCAGGACTAGCGGGAGAAGGGGGGAGCAGTTCTTC
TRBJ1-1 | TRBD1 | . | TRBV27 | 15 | CASSLSTGGWTEAFF | TGTGCCAGCAGTTTATCTACAGGGGGCTGGACTGAAGCTTTCTTT
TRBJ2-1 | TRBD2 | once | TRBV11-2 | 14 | CASSLGREVLEQFF | TGTGCCAGCAGCTTAGGTCGGGAGGTGCTTGAGCAGTTCTTC
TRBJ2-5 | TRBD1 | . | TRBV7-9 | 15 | CASSHPGQGHETQYF | TGTGCCAGCAGCCACCCGGGACAGGGGCACGAGACCCAGTACTTC
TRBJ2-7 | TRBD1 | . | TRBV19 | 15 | CASSMGDSPSYEQYF | TGTGCCAGTAGTATGGGGGACAGCCCCTCCTACGAGCAGTACTTC
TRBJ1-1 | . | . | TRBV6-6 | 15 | CASSYSFDAPTVAFF | TGTGCCAGCAGTTACTCGTTTGATGCCCCTACAGTGGCTTTCTTT
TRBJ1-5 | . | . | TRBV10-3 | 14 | CATRTESSNQPQHF | TGTGCCACCCGGACAGAGTCTAGCAATCAGCCCCAGCATTTT
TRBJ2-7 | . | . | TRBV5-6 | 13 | CASSFNRANEQYF | TGTGCCAGCAGCTTCAACAGGGCAAACGAGCAGTACTTC
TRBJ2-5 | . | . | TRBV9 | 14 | CASSLIPGQETQYF | TGTGCCAGCAGCTTAATACCGGGGCAAGAGACCCAGTACTTC
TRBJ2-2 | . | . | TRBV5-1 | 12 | CASSSMTPELFF | TGCGCCAGCAGCTCGATGACACCGGAGCTGTTTTTT
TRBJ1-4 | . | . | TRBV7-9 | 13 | CASSFRENEKLFF | TGTGCCAGCAGCTTCCGGGAAAATGAAAAACTGTTTTTT
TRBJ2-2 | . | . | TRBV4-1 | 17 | CASSSPFGGGGTGELFF | TGCGCCAGCAGCTCACCCTTCGGAGGGGGCGGCACCGGGGAGCTGTTTTTT
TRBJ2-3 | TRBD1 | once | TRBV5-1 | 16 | CASSLDGTGNTDTQYF | TGCGCCAGCAGCTTGGATGGGACAGGAAACACAGATACGCAGTATTTT
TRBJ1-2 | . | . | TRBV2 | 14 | CASGWTESPYGYTF | TGTGCCAGCGGCTGGACAGAGTCCCCTTATGGCTACACCTTC
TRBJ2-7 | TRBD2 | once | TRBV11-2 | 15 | CASSWTSGSSYEQYF | TGTGCCAGCAGTTGGACTAGCGGTTCCTCCTACGAGCAGTACTTC
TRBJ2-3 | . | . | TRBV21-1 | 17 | CASNQTGEREGPDTQYF | TGTGCCAGCAACCAGACCGGCGAACGGGAGGGTCCAGATACGCAGTATTTT
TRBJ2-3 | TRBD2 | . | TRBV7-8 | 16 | CASSRQRDRGTDTQYF | TGTGCCAGCAGCCGTCAGCGGGATAGGGGCACAGATACGCAGTATTTT
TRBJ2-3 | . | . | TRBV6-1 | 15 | CASSDYGALGDTQYF | TGTGCCAGCAGTGATTATGGGGCCCTTGGGGATACGCAGTATTTT
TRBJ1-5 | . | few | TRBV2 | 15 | CASSEFRDRNQPQHF | TGTGCCAGCAGTGAATTCAGGGATAGAAATCAGCCCCAGCATTTT
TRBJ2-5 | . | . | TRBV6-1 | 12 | CASSEPGETQYF | TGTGCCAGCAGTGAACCGGGGGAGACCCAGTACTTC
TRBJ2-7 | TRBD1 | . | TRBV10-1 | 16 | CASSEDRDRGSYEQYF | TGCGCCAGCAGTGAGGACCGGGACAGGGGTTCTTACGAGCAGTACTTC
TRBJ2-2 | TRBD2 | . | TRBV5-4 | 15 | CASSLTSGTTGELFF | TGTGCCAGCAGCTTAACTAGCGGGACTACCGGGGAGCTGTTTTTT
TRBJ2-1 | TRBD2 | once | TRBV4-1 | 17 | CASSQVLGLAGLNEQFF | TGCGCCAGCAGCCAGGTTCTTGGACTAGCGGGGCTAAATGAGCAGTTCTTC
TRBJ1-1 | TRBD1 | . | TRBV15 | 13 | CATRGGQVPEAFF | TGTGCCACCAGGGGGGGACAGGTGCCTGAAGCTTTCTTT
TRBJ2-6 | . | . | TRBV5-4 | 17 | CASSLRTGGSGANVLTF | TGTGCCAGCAGCTTGCGTACAGGCGGCTCTGGGGCCAACGTCCTGACTTTC
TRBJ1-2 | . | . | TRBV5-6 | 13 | CASSFSRENGYTF | TGTGCCAGCAGCTTCAGTAGGGAGAATGGCTACACCTTC
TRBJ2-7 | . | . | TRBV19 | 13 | CAHLLVGSDEQYF | TGTGCCCACCTGTTGGTAGGGAGCGACGAGCAGTACTTC
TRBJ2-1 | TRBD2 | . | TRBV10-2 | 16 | CASNDLAGGLRNEQFF | TGCGCCAGCAACGACTTAGCGGGAGGCCTTCGTAATGAGCAGTTCTTC
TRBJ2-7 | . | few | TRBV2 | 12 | CASKSTLYEQYF | TGTGCCTCTAAATCGACTCTCTACGAGCAGTACTTC
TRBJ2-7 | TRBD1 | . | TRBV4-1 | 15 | CASSQAGDRGRREYF | TGCGCCAGCAGCCAAGCAGGGGACAGGGGGCGCAGGGAGTACTTC
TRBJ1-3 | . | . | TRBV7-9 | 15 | CASSPDGSSGNTIYF | TGTGCCAGCAGCCCAGACGGGAGCTCTGGAAACACCATATATTTT
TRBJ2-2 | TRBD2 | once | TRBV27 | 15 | CASKLAGGPGGELFF | TGTGCCAGCAAACTAGCGGGAGGGCCCGGCGGGGAGCTGTTTTTT
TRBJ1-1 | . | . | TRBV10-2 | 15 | CASSDLGGRGTEAFF | TGCGCCAGCAGTGATCTTGGAGGGCGAGGGACTGAAGCTTTCTTT
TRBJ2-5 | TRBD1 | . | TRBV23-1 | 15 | CASSPARDSQETQYF | TGCGCCAGCAGTCCCGCCCGGGACAGCCAAGAGACCCAGTACTTC
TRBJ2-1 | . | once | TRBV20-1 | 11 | CSAKLDNEQFF | TGCAGTGCTAAGCTTGACAATGAGCAGTTCTTC
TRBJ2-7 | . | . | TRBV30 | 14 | CAWSVRQGIYEQYF | TGTGCCTGGAGTGTACGGCAGGGTATCTACGAGCAGTACTTC
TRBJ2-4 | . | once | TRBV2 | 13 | CASRGSLDRSQYF | TGTGCCAGCAGAGGCTCTTTGGACAGATCCCAGTACTTC
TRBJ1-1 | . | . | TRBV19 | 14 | CASSINSGFTEAFF | TGTGCCAGTAGTATCAATTCGGGGTTCACTGAAGCTTTCTTT
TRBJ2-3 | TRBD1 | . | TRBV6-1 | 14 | CASSDHRGRDTQYF | TGTGCCAGCAGTGATCACAGGGGGCGAGATACGCAGTATTTT